The entry below describes one T cell receptor (beta chain). This record belongs to a study of blood T cell repertoires in COVID-19. In assigning cohorts, the study relied on participant-reported clinical history. TCRdb's table, derived via immunoSEQ multiplex PCR, lists solely in-frame clones and lacks some. The repertoire includes roughly 500,000 clones, more than 85% of them detected once, and roughly 8.5% sits in the top ten. The TCR sequence derives from a woman between 55 and 75 years old who had recovered from COVID-19. Sequencing used PBMCs or T cells enriched from blood (not recorded which).

The CDR3 loop reads CASIAGTENTEAFF. The CDR3 DNA follows: TGTGCCAGTATCGCCGGGACAGAGAACACTGAAGCTTTCTTT. This chain uses TRBV19 with TRBJ1-1, with TRBD1 matching over 7 bases. The CDR3 extends over 14 amino acids. CDR1 LNHDA and CDR2 SQIVND come from the germline V gene (reference sequence). Losses at the gene ends were 7 bases for V and 1 base for J; bases not matched to a gene: 6.